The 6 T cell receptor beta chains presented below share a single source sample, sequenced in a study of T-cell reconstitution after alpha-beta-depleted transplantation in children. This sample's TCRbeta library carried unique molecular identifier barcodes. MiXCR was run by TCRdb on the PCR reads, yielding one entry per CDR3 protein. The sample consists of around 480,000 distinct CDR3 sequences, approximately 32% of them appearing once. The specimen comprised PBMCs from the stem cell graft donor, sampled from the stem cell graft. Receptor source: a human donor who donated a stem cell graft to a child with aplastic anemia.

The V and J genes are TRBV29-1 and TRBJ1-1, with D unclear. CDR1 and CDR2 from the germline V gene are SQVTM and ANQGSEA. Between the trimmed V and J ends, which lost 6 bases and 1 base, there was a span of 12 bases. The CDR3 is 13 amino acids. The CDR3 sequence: CSVHHGRNTEAFF. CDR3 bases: TGCAGCGTCCACCATGGCCGGAACACTGAAGCTTTCTTT.

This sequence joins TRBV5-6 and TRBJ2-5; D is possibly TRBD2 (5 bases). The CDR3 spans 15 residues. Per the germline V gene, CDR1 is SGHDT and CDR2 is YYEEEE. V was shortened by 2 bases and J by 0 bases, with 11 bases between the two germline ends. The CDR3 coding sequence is TGTGCCAGCAGCTTTATTCGGCGGGACCAAGAGACCCAGTACTTC. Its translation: CASSFIRRDQETQYF. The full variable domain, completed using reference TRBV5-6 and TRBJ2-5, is DAGVTQSPTHLIKTRGQQVTLRCSPKSGHDTVSWYQQALGQGPQFIFQYYEEEERQRGNFPDRFSGHQFPNYSSELNVNALLLGDSALYLCASSFIRRDQETQYFGPGTRLLVL.

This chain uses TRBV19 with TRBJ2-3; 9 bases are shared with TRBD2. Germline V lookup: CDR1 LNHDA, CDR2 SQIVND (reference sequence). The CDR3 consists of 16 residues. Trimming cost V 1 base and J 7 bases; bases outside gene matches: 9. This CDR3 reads CASSIGPSGTGYTQYF. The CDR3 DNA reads TGTGCCAGTAGTATAGGCCCTAGCGGGACCGGATATACGCAGTATTTT.

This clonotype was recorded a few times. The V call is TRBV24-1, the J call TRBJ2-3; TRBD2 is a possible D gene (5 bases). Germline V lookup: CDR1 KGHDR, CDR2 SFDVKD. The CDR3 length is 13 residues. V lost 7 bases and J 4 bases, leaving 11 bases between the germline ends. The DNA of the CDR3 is TGTGCCACCAGCCTCCGGGGTTCAGATACGCAGTATTTT. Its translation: CATSLRGSDTQYF.

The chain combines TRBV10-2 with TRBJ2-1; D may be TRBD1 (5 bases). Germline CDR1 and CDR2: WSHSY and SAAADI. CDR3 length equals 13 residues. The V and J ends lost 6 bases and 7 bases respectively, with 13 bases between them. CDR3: CASRDIGGNEQFF. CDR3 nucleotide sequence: TGCGCCAGCAGGGACATCGGTGGGAATGAGCAGTTCTTC.

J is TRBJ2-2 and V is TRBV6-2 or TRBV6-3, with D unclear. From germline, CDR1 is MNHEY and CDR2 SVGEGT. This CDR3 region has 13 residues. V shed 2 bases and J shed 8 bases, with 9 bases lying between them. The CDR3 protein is CASSYLVGGELFF. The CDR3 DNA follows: TGTGCCAGCAGTTACCTCGTGGGGGGGGAGCTGTTTTTT.